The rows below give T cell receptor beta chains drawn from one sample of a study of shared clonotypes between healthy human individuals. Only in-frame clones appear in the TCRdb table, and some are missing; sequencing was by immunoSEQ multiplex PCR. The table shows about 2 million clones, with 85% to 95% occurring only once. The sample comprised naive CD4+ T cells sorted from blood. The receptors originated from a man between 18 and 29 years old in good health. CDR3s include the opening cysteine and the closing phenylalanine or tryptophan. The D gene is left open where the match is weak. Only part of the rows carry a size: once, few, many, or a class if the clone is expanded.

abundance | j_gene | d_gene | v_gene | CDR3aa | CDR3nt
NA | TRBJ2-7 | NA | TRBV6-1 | CASTFSGASEQYF | TGTGCCAGCACTTTTTCAGGGGCGAGCGAGCAGTACTTC
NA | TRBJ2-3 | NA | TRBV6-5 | CASSSGRLGDHTQYF | TGTGCCAGCAGTTCTGGCCGGTTGGGGGACCATACGCAGTATTTT
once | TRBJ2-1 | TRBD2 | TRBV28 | CASSLSASGEADEQFF | TGTGCCAGCAGCCTCAGTGCCAGCGGGGAGGCTGATGAGCAGTTCTTC
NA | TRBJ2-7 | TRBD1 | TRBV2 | CASSSGTGKSYEQYF | TGTGCCAGCAGTTCCGGGACAGGGAAGTCCTACGAGCAGTACTTC
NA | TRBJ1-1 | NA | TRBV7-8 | CASSPDSYTEAFF | TGTGCCAGCAGCCCAGATTCCTACACTGAAGCTTTCTTT
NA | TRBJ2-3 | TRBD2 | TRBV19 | CASEPVAGGLINTQYF | TGTGCTAGTGAGCCCGTAGCGGGGGGCCTCATTAATACGCAGTATTTT
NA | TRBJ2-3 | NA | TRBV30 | CAWSSGTPGGTDTQYF | TGTGCCTGGAGCTCCGGGACACCCGGGGGGACAGATACGCAGTATTTT
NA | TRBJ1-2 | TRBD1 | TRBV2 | CASSDRTGQGRNYGYTF | TGTGCCAGCAGTGACAGAACCGGACAGGGCCGGAACTATGGCTACACCTTC
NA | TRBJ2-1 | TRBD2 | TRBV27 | CASSPGLASPYNEQFF | TGTGCCAGCAGCCCGGGACTAGCGAGTCCCTACAATGAGCAGTTCTTC
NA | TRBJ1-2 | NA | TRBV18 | CASSPSRDRLNYGYTF | TGTGCCAGCTCACCGTCCCGGGACCGCCTCAACTATGGCTACACCTTC
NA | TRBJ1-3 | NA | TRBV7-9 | CASRPSGGSGNTIYF | TGTGCCAGCAGACCATCGGGGGGCTCTGGAAACACCATATATTTT
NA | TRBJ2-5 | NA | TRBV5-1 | CASSLVPDQETQYF | TGCGCCAGCAGCTTGGTGCCAGACCAAGAGACCCAGTACTTC
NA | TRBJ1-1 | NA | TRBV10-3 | CAISDGGQNTEAFF | TGTGCCATCAGTGATGGGGGGCAGAACACTGAAGCTTTCTTT
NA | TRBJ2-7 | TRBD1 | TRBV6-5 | CAGWTGPYEQYF | TGTGCCGGTTGGACAGGACCTTACGAGCAGTACTTC
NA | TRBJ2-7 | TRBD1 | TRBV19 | CASSDRAEQYF | TGTGCCAGCAGTGACAGGGCCGAGCAGTACTTC
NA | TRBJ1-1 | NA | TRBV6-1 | CASSVLSGVTEAFF | TGTGCCAGCAGTGTCCTCTCGGGGGTCACTGAAGCTTTCTTT
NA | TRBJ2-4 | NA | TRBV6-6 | CASSQSVAKNIQYF | TGTGCCAGCAGTCAGTCCGTAGCCAAAAACATTCAGTACTTC
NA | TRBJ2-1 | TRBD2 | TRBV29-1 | CSVGGLAGGGEQFF | TGCAGCGTTGGAGGGCTAGCTGGCGGGGGTGAGCAGTTCTTC
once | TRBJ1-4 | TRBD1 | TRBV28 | CASRSQGINPNEKLFF | TGTGCCAGCAGATCACAGGGGATCAATCCCAATGAAAAACTGTTTTTT
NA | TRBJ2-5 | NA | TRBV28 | CASSFPLVETQYF | TGTGCCAGCAGTTTTCCCTTAGTGGAGACCCAGTACTTC
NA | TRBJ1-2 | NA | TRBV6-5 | CASRSGTRYGYTF | TGTGCCAGCAGATCCGGGACTCGCTATGGCTACACCTTC
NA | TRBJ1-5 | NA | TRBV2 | CASRGRANQPQHF | TGTGCCAGCAGAGGAAGGGCCAATCAGCCCCAGCATTTT
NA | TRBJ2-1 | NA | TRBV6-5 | CASTAGYNEQFF | TGTGCCTCTACCGCGGGCTACAATGAGCAGTTCTTC
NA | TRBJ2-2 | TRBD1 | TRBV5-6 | CASRETGGTNTGELFF | TGTGCCAGCAGGGAGACAGGGGGCACGAACACCGGGGAGCTGTTTTTT
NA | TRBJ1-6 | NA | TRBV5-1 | CASSFAGSQSSYNSPLHF | TGCGCCAGCAGCTTTGCGGGGTCCCAAAGCTCCTATAATTCACCCCTCCACTTT
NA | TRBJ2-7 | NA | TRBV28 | CASSLIGQSYEQYF | TGTGCCAGCAGTTTGATAGGACAATCCTACGAGCAGTACTTC
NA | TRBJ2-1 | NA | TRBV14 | CASSQETPPSEQFF | TGTGCCAGCAGCCAAGAAACCCCTCCTTCCGAGCAGTTCTTC
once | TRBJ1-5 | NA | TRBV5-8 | CASSLGAGYTNQPQHF | TGTGCCAGCAGCCTGGGGGCCGGGTATACCAATCAGCCCCAGCATTTT